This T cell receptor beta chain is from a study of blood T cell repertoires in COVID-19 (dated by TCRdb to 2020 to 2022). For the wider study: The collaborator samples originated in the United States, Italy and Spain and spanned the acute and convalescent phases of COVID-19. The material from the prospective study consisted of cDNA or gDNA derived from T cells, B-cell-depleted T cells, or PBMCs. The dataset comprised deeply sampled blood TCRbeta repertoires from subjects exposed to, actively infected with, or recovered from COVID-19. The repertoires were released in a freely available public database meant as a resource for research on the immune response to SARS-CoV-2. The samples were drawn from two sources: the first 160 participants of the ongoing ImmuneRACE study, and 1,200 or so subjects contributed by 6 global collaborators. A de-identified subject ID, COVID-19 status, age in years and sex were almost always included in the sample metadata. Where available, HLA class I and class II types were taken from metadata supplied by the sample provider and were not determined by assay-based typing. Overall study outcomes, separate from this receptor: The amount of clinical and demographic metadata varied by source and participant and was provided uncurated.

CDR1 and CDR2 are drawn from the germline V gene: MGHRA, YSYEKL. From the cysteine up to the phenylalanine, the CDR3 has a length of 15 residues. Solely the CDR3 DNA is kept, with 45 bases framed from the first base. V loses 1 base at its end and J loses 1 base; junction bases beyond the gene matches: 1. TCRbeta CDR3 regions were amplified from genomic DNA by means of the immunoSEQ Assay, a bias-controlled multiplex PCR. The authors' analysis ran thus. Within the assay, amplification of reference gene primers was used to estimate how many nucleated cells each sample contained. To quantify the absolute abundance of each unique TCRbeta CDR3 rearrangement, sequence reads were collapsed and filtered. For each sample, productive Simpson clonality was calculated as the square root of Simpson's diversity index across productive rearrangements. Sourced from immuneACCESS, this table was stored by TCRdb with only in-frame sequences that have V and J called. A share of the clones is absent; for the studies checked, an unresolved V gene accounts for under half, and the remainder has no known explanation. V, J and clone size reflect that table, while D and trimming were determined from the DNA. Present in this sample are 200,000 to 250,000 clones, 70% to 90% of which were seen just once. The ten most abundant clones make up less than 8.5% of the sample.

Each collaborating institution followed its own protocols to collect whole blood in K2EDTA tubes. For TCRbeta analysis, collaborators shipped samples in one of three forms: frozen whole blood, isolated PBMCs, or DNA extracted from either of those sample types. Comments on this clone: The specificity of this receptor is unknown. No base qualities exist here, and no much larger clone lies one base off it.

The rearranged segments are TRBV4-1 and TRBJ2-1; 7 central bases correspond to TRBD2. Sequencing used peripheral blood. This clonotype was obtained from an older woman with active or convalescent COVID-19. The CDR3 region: CASSQGGGSYNEQFF. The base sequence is TGCGCCAGCAGCCAAGGCGGGGGTTCCTACAATGAGCAGTTCTTC.